The 23 T cell receptor beta chains given below trace back to one sample, sequenced in a study of T-cell reconstitution after alpha-beta-depleted transplantation in children. The TCRbeta library was prepared with unique molecular identifiers. TCRdb processed the PCR reads anew with MiXCR; each CDR3 protein has one entry. The repertoire includes some 120,000 distinct CDR3 sequences, about a tenth of them detected once, and under 40% sits in the top ten. The specimen was PBMCs, collected before TCRalphabeta/CD19-depleted stem cell transplant. Receptors originate from a boy between 2 and 10 years old with acute lymphoblastic leukemia, due to receive a stem cell transplant.

This clonotype was found many times. The V and J genes are TRBV20-1 and TRBJ2-1; 10 nucleotides align to TRBD2. The CDR3 totals 16 residues. Trimming cost V 3 bases and J 4 bases; bases outside gene matches: 9. Germline V gene sequence: CDR1 DFQATT, CDR2 SNEGSKA (reference sequence). The CDR3 nucleotides are TGCAGTGCTAGCGTCAGGGGGACTAGCGTATACAATGAGCAGTTCTTC. Its protein product is CSASVRGTSVYNEQFF.

The rearrangement links TRBV7-2 to TRBJ1-4; D not certain. The V gene lost 5 bases and the J gene lost 0 bases, with 7 bases spanning the gap. This CDR3 spans 14 amino acids. The germline CDR1 and CDR2 sequences are SGHTA and FQGNSA. The CDR3 sequence: CASSQDATNEKLFF. The CDR3 region has the DNA TGTGCCAGCAGCCAGGATGCAACTAATGAAAAACTGTTTTTT.

The chain combines TRBV5-1 with TRBJ2-1, with a possible D match to TRBD2 (5 bases). This CDR3 has 15 amino acids. Germline V gene sequence: CDR1 SGHRS, CDR2 YFSETQ. Trimming pared 1 base from V and 4 bases from J, leaving 12 bases between. CDR3 protein: CASSLREQKYNEQFF. CDR3 sequence (DNA): TGCGCCAGCAGCTTGAGGGAGCAGAAATACAATGAGCAGTTCTTC.

This clonotype came up a few times. The chain joins TRBV28 to TRBJ2-1; D not resolved. The CDR3 has 10 residues. Trimming stripped 6 bases from V and 9 bases from J, with 6 bases between. Germline-derived CDR1 and CDR2 are MDHEN and SYDVKM. CDR3 nucleotide sequence: TGTGCCAGCAGAAGGATTGAGCAGTTCTTC. Translating gives CASRRIEQFF.

The chain carries TRBV25-1 and TRBJ2-2; D unresolved. This CDR3 spans 13 amino acids. V lost 4 bases, J lost 7 bases, and 10 bases lay in between. Germline values: CDR1 MGHDK, CDR2 SYGVNS. The CDR3 sequence is CASSVEWIGELFF. The DNA for the CDR3 is TGTGCCAGCAGTGTCGAGTGGATCGGGGAGCTGTTTTTT.

There are a few counts of this clonotype. This chain uses TRBV10-3 with TRBJ2-3; D is tentatively TRBD1 or TRBD2 (5 bases each). V lost 6 bases, J lost 5 bases, and 9 bases lay in between. Germline values: CDR1 ENHRY, CDR2 SYGVKD. The CDR3 is 12 residues long. CDR3 loop: CAIRGPGDTQYF. The DNA for the CDR3 is TGTGCCATCAGGGGACCAGGAGATACGCAGTATTTT.

The sample holds a few counts of this clonotype. The chain is built from TRBV12-3 or TRBV12-4 and TRBJ1-4; unclear D gene. V shed 5 bases and J shed 4 bases, with 17 bases lying between them. This CDR3 is built from 16 residues. The CDR3 sequence: CASSPAVGNHNEKLFF. Here the CDR3 DNA reads TGTGCCAGCAGTCCGGCCGTGGGAAATCATAATGAAAAACTGTTTTTT.

This clonotype was recorded a few times. This may be a read error: a much more frequent sequence differs by one nucleotide. The chain uses TRBV28 and TRBJ1-3; D is undetermined. The germline gives CDR1 MDHEN, CDR2 SYDVKM. The CDR3 consists of 12 residues. Trimming took 5 bases from V and 2 from J, leaving 4 bases between them. The CDR3 here is CASSTAGNTIYF. CDR3 nucleotides: TGTGCCAGCAGTACCGCTGGAAACACCATATATTTT.

This clonotype was counted a few times. V usage is TRBV5-5 and J usage is TRBJ2-7; 8 bases agree with TRBD1. Trimming removed 4 bases from V and 6 bases from J; junction bases left unmatched: 6. CDR3 length equals 13 residues. CDR1 is SGHKS and CDR2 is YYEKEE in the germline V gene (reference sequence). CDR3 region: CASSPGTGFEQYF. The DNA of the CDR3 is TGTGCCAGCAGCCCCGGGACAGGCTTCGAGCAGTACTTC.

This clonotype has at least ten counts. The genes are TRBV12-3 or TRBV12-4 and TRBJ2-1; 9 bases map to TRBD2. This CDR3 comprises 13 residues. The V segment lost 4 bases and the J segment 9 bases; nucleotides outside the gene matches: 4. The CDR3 sequence: CASSSGLATEQFF. The DNA for the CDR3 is TGTGCCAGCAGTTCCGGACTAGCGACTGAGCAGTTCTTC.

The V gene is TRBV29-1, the J gene TRBJ2-1; tentative D call: TRBD1 (5 bases). Per the germline V gene, CDR1 is SQVTM and CDR2 is ANQGSEA. Trimming removed 7 bases at V and 8 bases at J, with 12 bases between. The CDR3 has 11 residues. CDR3 nucleotide sequence: TGCAGCGCCCAAAAAGGGGATGAGCAGTTCTTC. This codes for CSAQKGDEQFF.

A few counts support this clonotype. This sequence joins TRBV9 and TRBJ2-7; D unresolved. Germline lookup yields CDR1 SGDLS and CDR2 YYNGEE. Trimming stripped 3 bases from V and 2 bases from J, with 12 bases between. This CDR3 is 14 amino acids long. CDR3 in amino acids: CASSARQAAYEQYF. In nucleotides, the CDR3 is TGTGCCAGCAGCGCCCGTCAGGCAGCCTACGAGCAGTACTTC.

This clonotype was recorded at least ten times. The rearrangement uses TRBV5-1 and TRBJ1-1; no reliable D call. CDR3 length: 13 amino acids. V was cut by 0 bases and J by 5 bases, with 8 bases left in between. CDR1 is SGHRS and CDR2 is YFSETQ in the germline V gene. The CDR3 nucleotides read TGCGCCAGCAGCTTGGAAGGGTGGACTGAAGCTTTCTTT. It specifies CASSLEGWTEAFF.

The V call is TRBV2, the J call TRBJ2-1; D may be TRBD1 or TRBD2 (7 bases each). Trimming took 6 bases from V and 15 from J, leaving 18 bases between them. The CDR3 runs to 12 residues. The germline V gene encodes CDR1 SNHLY and CDR2 FYNNEI. The CDR3 loop reads CASRLDREGPFF. In nucleotides, the CDR3 is TGTGCCAGCAGACTTGACAGGGAGGGACCGTTCTTC.

Only a few counts were recorded for this clonotype. This chain uses TRBV12-3 or TRBV12-4 with TRBJ1-1; possible D gene TRBD1, 5 bases. Trimming cost V 5 bases and J 4 bases, with 17 bases left between them. This CDR3 is built from 15 residues. The chain's CDR3 is CASSLGAHGSTEAFF. CDR3 DNA sequence: TGTGCCAGCAGTCTAGGGGCTCACGGGTCCACTGAAGCTTTCTTT.

In its sample, this clonotype was seen many times. The chain recombines TRBV6-5 with TRBJ1-1; 7 nucleotides line up with TRBD1. The CDR3 totals 15 residues. Germline values: CDR1 MNHEY, CDR2 SVGAGI. J was trimmed by 1 base and V by 0 bases; bases with no gene match: 2. The chain's CDR3 is CASSYSNRGNTEAFF. CDR3 in DNA: TGTGCCAGCAGTTACTCAAACAGGGGGAACACTGAAGCTTTCTTT.

The V gene is TRBV20-1, the J gene TRBJ2-1, with TRBD1 matching 9 bases. J was trimmed by 7 bases and V by 3 bases; bases with no gene match: 4. Germline V CDR1 and CDR2: DFQATT, SNEGSKA (reference sequence). The CDR3 runs to 13 residues. The CDR3 DNA follows: TGCAGTGCTAGGACCGGGACAGGGAATGAGCAGTTCTTC. The encoded protein is CSARTGTGNEQFF.

This clonotype was seen a few times. The rearrangement uses TRBV5-1 and TRBJ2-1, with D maybe TRBD2 (5 bases). Trimming took 2 bases from V and 4 from J, leaving 10 bases between them. The CDR3 covers 14 residues. CDR1 is SGHRS and CDR2 is YFSETQ in the germline V gene. The CDR3 sequence is CASSFKSGYNEQFF. The CDR3 DNA is TGCGCCAGCAGCTTTAAGAGCGGATACAATGAGCAGTTCTTC.

In its sample, this clonotype was seen many times. CDR3 nucleotide sequence: TGCGCCAGCAGCCCGACTAGCGGGAGCTCCTACAATGAGCAGTTCTTC. Translated: CASSPTSGSSYNEQFF. The rearrangement uses TRBV5-1 and TRBJ2-1, with 12 bases fitting TRBD2. The germline CDR1 and CDR2 sequences are SGHRS and YFSETQ. The CDR3 spans 16 residues. Trimming cost V 4 bases and J 0 bases; bases outside gene matches: 2.

This rearrangement joins TRBV6-5 to TRBJ2-1; 15 nucleotides line up with TRBD2. V was clipped by 2 bases and J by 12 bases; unmatched bases: 5. This CDR3 is 15 amino acids long. Germline CDR1 reads MNHEY; CDR2 reads SVGAGI. Here the CDR3 DNA reads TGTGCCAGCAGTTACCCGGGACTAGCGGGAGGTCGGCAGTTCTTC. It codes for CASSYPGLAGGRQFF.

This clonotype was detected many times. The chain is built from TRBV7-9 and TRBJ1-4; 12 nucleotides agree with TRBD1. CDR3 length: 15 amino acids. Germline V gives CDR1 SEHNR, CDR2 FQNEAQ (reference sequence). Germline trimming cut 5 bases from V and 7 bases from J; bases unmatched to any gene: 5. CDR3 in amino acids: CASSARDRGREKLFF. The CDR3 bases are TGTGCCAGCAGCGCCCGGGACAGGGGGCGTGAAAAACTGTTTTTT.

This clonotype was seen a few times. This chain links TRBV5-1 with TRBJ2-1; the match to TRBD2 covers 7 bases. Looked up from germline, CDR1 is SGHRS and CDR2 is YFSETQ. The J segment lost 5 bases and the V segment lost 3 bases, leaving 8 bases of the junction unmatched. This CDR3 has 15 residues. CDR3 bases: TGCGCCAGCAGCTGGAATAGCGGGTTTGACAATGAGCAGTTCTTC. Amino acids: CASSWNSGFDNEQFF.

The chain has TRBV20-1 and TRBJ2-4; TRBD2 might be the D (6 bases). Germline CDR1 reads DFQATT; CDR2 reads SNEGSKA (reference sequence). The CDR3 is 13 amino acids. Trimming shortened V by 0 bases and J by 10 bases, and 13 bases separated the two germline ends. CDR3 coding DNA: TGCAGTGCTAGAGATTGGGGGGATGTGATTCAGTACTTC. Encoded protein: CSARDWGDVIQYF.